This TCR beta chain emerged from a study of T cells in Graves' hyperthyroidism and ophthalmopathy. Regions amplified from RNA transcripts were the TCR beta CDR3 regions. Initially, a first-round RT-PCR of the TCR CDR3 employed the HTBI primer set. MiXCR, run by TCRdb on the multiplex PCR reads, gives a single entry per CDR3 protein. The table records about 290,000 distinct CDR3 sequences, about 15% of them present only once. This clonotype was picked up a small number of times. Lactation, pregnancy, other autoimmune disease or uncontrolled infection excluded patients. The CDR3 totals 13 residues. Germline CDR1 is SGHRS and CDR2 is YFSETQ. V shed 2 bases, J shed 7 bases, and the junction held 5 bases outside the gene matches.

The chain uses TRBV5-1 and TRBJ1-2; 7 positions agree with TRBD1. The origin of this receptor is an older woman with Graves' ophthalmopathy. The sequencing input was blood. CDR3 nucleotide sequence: TGCGCCAGCAGCTTATTTAACAGGGGTGGCTACACCTTC. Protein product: CASSLFNRGGYTF. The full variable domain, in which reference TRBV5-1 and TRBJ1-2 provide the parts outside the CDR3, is KAGVTQTPRYLIKTRGQQVTLSCSPISGHRSVSWYQQTPGQGLQFLFEYFSETQRNKGNFPGRFSGRQFSNSRSEMNVSTLELGDSALYLCASSLFNRGGYTFGSGTRLTVV.